This T cell receptor (beta chain) was sequenced in a study of blood T cell repertoires in COVID-19. The overall study: Sites in the United States, Italy and Spain provided acute and convalescent COVID-19 samples. T cells, B-cell-depleted T cells, or PBMCs provided the cDNA or gDNA that served as material.

Deletions cut 6 bases from V and 2 bases from J, with 6 bases between. The CDR3 contains 12 residues. Germline V gene lookup returns CDR1 SGHTA and CDR2 FQGNSA. Authors' processing steps: Researchers report that nucleated cell counts were estimated from reference gene primer amplification. Produced via immunoSEQ multiplex PCR; TCRdb's table is partial and in-frame only. V, J and clone size derive from that table, while D and trimming were established from the DNA sequence. The sample contains 150,000 to 200,000 clones, about 88% of which appear only once. Input material: peripheral blood. This rearrangement joins TRBV7-2 to TRBJ2-3, with unresolved D. The TCR originated in a woman aged 80 or older in a cohort sampled during active or convalescent COVID-19. CDR3 amino acids: CASSHYTDTQYF. The CDR3 bases are TGTGCCAGCAGTCACTACACAGATACGCAGTATTTT.